Listed below are T cell receptor beta chains from one sample, sequenced in a study of shared clonotypes between healthy human individuals. Method: immunoSEQ multiplex PCR; TCRdb's copy keeps in-frame clones and lacks some. Of about 450,000 clones listed, around 75% are singletons. Sequencing was carried out using PBMCs. The source of these receptors is a woman between 35 and 50 years old in good health. Some clones in this sample may be carry-over from other donors' samples. CDR3s include the opening cysteine and the closing phenylalanine or tryptophan. Fields, in order: J gene, clone size, V gene, D gene, CDR3 protein, CDR3 DNA. D genes are given only for firm matches. For some rows the clone size is stated as once, few or many, or as a class when expanded; others skip it.

J: TRBJ1-5; size: -; V: TRBV28; D: -; CDR3: CASSFQGSNQPQHF; DNA: TGTGCCAGCAGTTTTCAGGGATCCAATCAGCCCCAGCATTTT
J: TRBJ2-3; size: -; V: TRBV10-2; D: TRBD2; CDR3: CASSGGLAGGTDTQYF; DNA: TGCGCCAGCAGTGGGGGACTAGCGGGAGGCACAGATACGCAGTATTTT
J: TRBJ2-7; size: few; V: TRBV5-1; D: TRBD2; CDR3: CASSFGGGWEQYF; DNA: TGCGCCAGCAGCTTCGGGGGAGGGTGGGAGCAGTACTTC
J: TRBJ2-3; size: -; V: TRBV5-1; D: TRBD2; CDR3: CASSLAGGIPDTQYF; DNA: TGCGCCAGCAGCTTAGCGGGAGGGATACCAGATACGCAGTATTTT
J: TRBJ2-7; size: -; V: TRBV7-9; D: -; CDR3: CASSLGGVGPSAYEQYF; DNA: TGTGCCAGCAGCTTAGGAGGCGTTGGGCCTAGCGCGTACGAGCAGTACTTC
J: TRBJ2-5; size: -; V: TRBV29-1; D: -; CDR3: CSVTTARETQYF; DNA: TGCAGCGTAACTACCGCCCGGGAGACCCAGTACTTC
J: TRBJ2-1; size: few; V: TRBV5-1; D: TRBD2; CDR3: CASSLGGGSGRVHEQFF; DNA: TGCGCCAGCAGCTTGGGGGGAGGTAGCGGGAGAGTCCATGAGCAGTTCTTC
J: TRBJ2-5; size: -; V: TRBV28; D: -; CDR3: CASSLQGQETQYF; DNA: TGTGCCAGCAGTTTACAGGGACAAGAGACCCAGTACTTC
J: TRBJ2-7; size: -; V: TRBV30; D: -; CDR3: CAWKSLWEQYF; DNA: TGTGCCTGGAAGTCACTGTGGGAGCAGTACTTC
J: TRBJ2-2; size: -; V: TRBV11-2; D: -; CDR3: CASSFNALANTGELFF; DNA: TGTGCCAGCAGCTTCAATGCGCTGGCGAACACCGGGGAGCTGTTTTTT
J: TRBJ1-2; size: -; V: TRBV28; D: -; CDR3: CASSADSRGAYGYTF; DNA: TGTGCCAGCAGTGCGGACAGTCGGGGGGCCTATGGCTACACCTTC
J: TRBJ2-7; size: -; V: TRBV5-6; D: -; CDR3: CASSGSGRNLYEQYF; DNA: TGTGCCAGCAGCGGTTCGGGACGGAACCTCTACGAGCAGTACTTC
J: TRBJ2-7; size: -; V: TRBV5-1; D: TRBD2; CDR3: CASSWGGLADSSEQYF; DNA: TGCGCCAGCAGCTGGGGGGGACTAGCGGATTCCTCCGAGCAGTACTTC
J: TRBJ1-5; size: -; V: TRBV28; D: -; CDR3: CASSLRSLSQRPQHF; DNA: TGTGCCAGCAGTTTAAGGTCGCTCAGCCAGCGGCCCCAGCATTTT
J: TRBJ2-7; size: -; V: TRBV28; D: TRBD1; CDR3: CASTGTGWNEQYF; DNA: TGTGCCAGCACCGGGACAGGGTGGAACGAGCAGTACTTC
J: TRBJ2-7; size: -; V: TRBV19; D: TRBD2; CDR3: CASSPGRGYEQYF; DNA: TGTGCCAGTAGTCCCGGGCGGGGGTACGAGCAGTACTTC
J: TRBJ1-5; size: -; V: TRBV19; D: TRBD1; CDR3: CASHQGTGSFQPQHF; DNA: TGTGCCAGTCATCAAGGGACAGGGTCTTTCCAGCCCCAGCATTTT
J: TRBJ2-1; size: -; V: TRBV6-7; D: TRBD2; CDR3: CASRPTSGNFDEQFF; DNA: TGTGCCAGCAGACCGACTAGCGGGAATTTCGATGAGCAGTTCTTC
J: TRBJ2-7; size: -; V: TRBV6-6; D: TRBD1; CDR3: CASSKAGQGSYEQYF; DNA: TGTGCCAGCAGCAAGGCGGGACAGGGCTCCTACGAGCAGTACTTC
J: TRBJ1-4; size: -; V: TRBV7-9; D: TRBD1; CDR3: CASSLGQGYSEKLFF; DNA: TGTGCCAGCAGCTTAGGACAGGGGTATTCTGAAAAACTGTTTTTT
J: TRBJ1-6; size: -; V: TRBV2; D: -; CDR3: CASKLGDNSPLHF; DNA: TGTGCCAGCAAACTGGGGGATAATTCACCCCTCCACTTT
J: TRBJ1-1; size: many; V: TRBV18; D: -; CDR3: CASSPGGGVTEAFF; DNA: TGTGCCAGCTCACCTGGCGGGGGCGTCACTGAAGCTTTCTTT
J: TRBJ2-1; size: many; V: TRBV20-1; D: -; CDR3: CSAPTHNEQFF; DNA: TGCAGTGCCCCGACCCACAATGAGCAGTTCTTC
J: TRBJ2-1; size: -; V: TRBV19; D: -; CDR3: CASSGGPYNEQFF; DNA: TGTGCCAGTAGCGGCGGGCCGTACAATGAGCAGTTCTTC
J: TRBJ1-5; size: few; V: TRBV30; D: -; CDR3: CAWSVGQNYQPQHF; DNA: TGTGCCTGGAGTGTTGGACAGAACTATCAGCCCCAGCATTTT
J: TRBJ2-5; size: -; V: TRBV7-3; D: TRBD2; CDR3: CASSLSGRRETQYF; DNA: TGTGCCAGCAGCTTAAGCGGGAGGCGTGAGACCCAGTACTTC
J: TRBJ2-5; size: -; V: TRBV18; D: TRBD2; CDR3: CASSPRLAGEETQYF; DNA: TGTGCCAGCTCACCAAGGCTAGCGGGAGAAGAGACCCAGTACTTC
J: TRBJ1-4; size: -; V: TRBV5-1; D: TRBD1; CDR3: CASSWAGTDGEKLFF; DNA: TGCGCCAGCAGCTGGGCCGGGACAGACGGTGAAAAACTGTTTTTT
J: TRBJ1-4; size: few; V: TRBV2; D: -; CDR3: CASRGLRGPQELFF; DNA: TGTGCCAGCAGAGGTCTTAGGGGCCCCCAGGAACTGTTTTTT
J: TRBJ1-5; size: -; V: TRBV28; D: TRBD1; CDR3: CASRTGILSNQPQHF; DNA: TGTGCCAGCAGGACAGGGATTCTTAGCAATCAGCCCCAGCATTTT
J: TRBJ2-7; size: once; V: TRBV25-1; D: -; CDR3: CASSAAGMSYEQYF; DNA: TGTGCCAGCAGTGCGGCCGGGATGAGCTACGAGCAGTACTTC
J: TRBJ1-5; size: -; V: TRBV29-1; D: -; CDR3: CSVVIGQQPPHF; DNA: TGCAGCGTTGTAATAGGGCAGCAGCCCCCGCATTTT
J: TRBJ1-5; size: once; V: TRBV21-1; D: -; CDR3: CASSKWNNSCDQPQHF; DNA: TGTGCCAGCAGCAAATGGAACAACTCTTGCGATCAGCCCCAGCATTTT
J: TRBJ1-1; size: -; V: TRBV7-9; D: -; CDR3: CASSHSYNTEAFF; DNA: TGTGCCAGCAGCCACTCTTACAACACTGAAGCTTTCTTT
J: TRBJ2-7; size: -; V: TRBV9; D: TRBD1; CDR3: CASSVGPPGQGNYEQYF; DNA: TGTGCCAGCAGCGTAGGCCCCCCGGGACAGGGGAACTACGAGCAGTACTTC
J: TRBJ2-5; size: -; V: TRBV7-9; D: TRBD1; CDR3: CASSLAPGQGETQYF; DNA: TGTGCCAGCAGCTTAGCGCCCGGACAGGGGGAGACCCAGTACTTC
J: TRBJ2-1; size: -; V: TRBV27; D: -; CDR3: CASSLYGGRPYNEQFF; DNA: TGTGCCAGCAGTTTATATGGGGGCCGGCCCTACAATGAGCAGTTCTTC
J: TRBJ2-5; size: few; V: TRBV7-2; D: -; CDR3: CASSLAGLKETQYF; DNA: TGTGCCAGCAGCTTAGCGGGGCTTAAAGAGACCCAGTACTTC
J: TRBJ2-7; size: many; V: TRBV6-1; D: TRBD1; CDR3: CASSEAGTAAYEQYF; DNA: TGTGCCAGCAGTGAAGCCGGGACAGCAGCCTACGAGCAGTACTTC
J: TRBJ2-3; size: few; V: TRBV5-6; D: -; CDR3: CASSLTGSGATDTQYF; DNA: TGTGCCAGCAGCTTGACGGGGTCAGGGGCCACAGATACGCAGTATTTT
J: TRBJ1-2; size: -; V: TRBV11-3; D: -; CDR3: CASSLGETNYGYTF; DNA: TGTGCCAGCAGCTTAGGGGAGACTAACTATGGCTACACCTTC
J: TRBJ2-3; size: -; V: TRBV11-1; D: -; CDR3: CASSSRSRSGDTQYF; DNA: TGTGCCAGCAGCTCCCGGTCCCGGTCGGGAGATACGCAGTATTTT
J: TRBJ1-1; size: -; V: TRBV27; D: -; CDR3: CASSWGAGTEAFF; DNA: TGTGCCAGCAGTTGGGGGGCAGGGACTGAAGCTTTCTTT
J: TRBJ2-2; size: -; V: TRBV29-1; D: TRBD2; CDR3: CSAGTSGRNTGELFF; DNA: TGCAGCGCCGGGACTAGCGGGAGGAACACCGGGGAGCTGTTTTTT
J: TRBJ2-7; size: -; V: TRBV5-1; D: -; CDR3: CASSPQGGNSYEQYF; DNA: TGCGCCAGCAGCCCCCAAGGGGGGAACTCCTACGAGCAGTACTTC
J: TRBJ2-5; size: once; V: TRBV7-6; D: -; CDR3: CASSRGGETQYF; DNA: TGTGCCAGCAGCCGAGGGGGGGAGACCCAGTACTTC
J: TRBJ2-7; size: -; V: TRBV19; D: -; CDR3: CASSLDSSYEQYF; DNA: TGTGCCAGTAGCCTGGACAGCTCCTACGAGCAGTACTTC
J: TRBJ1-2; size: -; V: TRBV27; D: -; CDR3: CASSLRGGYGYTF; DNA: TGTGCCAGCAGTTTACGGGGTGGCTATGGCTACACCTTC
J: TRBJ2-5; size: -; V: TRBV27; D: -; CDR3: CASRGWANQETQYF; DNA: TGTGCCAGCAGGGGGTGGGCTAACCAAGAGACCCAGTACTTC
J: TRBJ1-1; size: -; V: TRBV28; D: -; CDR3: CASMQGGISEAFF; DNA: TGTGCCAGCATGCAGGGAGGCATTAGTGAAGCTTTCTTT
J: TRBJ2-7; size: -; V: TRBV29-1; D: TRBD2; CDR3: CSVESPSGKLAYEQYF; DNA: TGCAGCGTTGAATCCCCTAGCGGGAAATTGGCCTACGAGCAGTACTTC
J: TRBJ2-1; size: -; V: TRBV25-1; D: -; CDR3: CASSEAGDYNEQFF; DNA: TGTGCCAGCAGTGAAGCCGGGGACTACAATGAGCAGTTCTTC
J: TRBJ2-1; size: -; V: TRBV4-2; D: -; CDR3: CASSQEGDGYNEQFF; DNA: TGTGCCAGCAGCCAGGAGGGGGACGGGTACAATGAGCAGTTCTTC
J: TRBJ2-1; size: -; V: TRBV19; D: -; CDR3: CASSIPLGVGNEQFF; DNA: TGTGCCAGTAGTATCCCACTGGGGGTGGGCAATGAGCAGTTCTTC
J: TRBJ2-7; size: few; V: TRBV4-1; D: -; CDR3: CAGSQGGGTGEQYF; DNA: TGCGCCGGCAGCCAAGGAGGCGGGACGGGCGAGCAGTACTTC
J: TRBJ2-7; size: -; V: TRBV6-1; D: TRBD2; CDR3: CASSVRLAGGPYEQYF; DNA: TGTGCCAGCAGTGTGAGACTAGCGGGAGGGCCCTACGAGCAGTACTTC
J: TRBJ2-2; size: -; V: TRBV7-2; D: -; CDR3: CASSLGAQVLTGELFF; DNA: TGTGCCAGCAGCTTAGGTGCCCAGGTTCTCACCGGGGAGCTGTTTTTT
J: TRBJ2-7; size: -; V: TRBV25-1; D: TRBD2; CDR3: CASSDPTSGNYEQYF; DNA: TGTGCCAGCAGTGACCCGACTAGCGGGAACTACGAGCAGTACTTC
J: TRBJ2-7; size: few; V: TRBV18; D: -; CDR3: CASSPPSSYEQYF; DNA: TGTGCCAGCTCACCACCGTCCTCCTACGAGCAGTACTTC